The 8 T cell receptor beta chains below come from one sample, sequenced in a study of vaccination effects on CD4 cells after COVID-19. ViraFEST used viral peptide pools to expand antigen-specific CD4+ T cells before sequencing. Cells that had been cultured for less than 13 days were the source of isolated CD4+ T cells. Everyone in the study got two shots of either the BNT162b2 or mRNA-1273 vaccine. This table comes from immunoSEQ multiplex PCR, and its TCRdb copy is limited to in-frame clones, with some not included. The sample has some 22,000 clones; 60% to 85% are singletons. No antigens are known for them. Sequencing was performed on CD4+ T cells from PBMCs cultured with HCoV-NL63 spike peptides, taken after COVID-19 vaccination. Source of these receptors: a human donor who received a COVID-19 vaccine.

In DNA form, the CDR3 reads TGTGCCAGCAGCCTAGGGACAGCCTTCACAGATACGCAGTATTTT. The encoded protein is CASSLGTAFTDTQYF. The J gene is TRBJ2-3, the V gene TRBV7-9; the match to TRBD1 covers 7 bases. Trimming at V came to 5 bases and at J to 2 bases, leaving 7 bases not matched to a gene. This CDR3 is 15 amino acids long. The germline gives CDR1 SEHNR, CDR2 FQNEAQ (reference sequence).

The genes are TRBV6-5 and TRBJ1-5, with a tentative D call TRBD1 (5 bases). The length of the CDR3 is 13 residues. The V end was cut by 9 bases, the J end by 7 bases, with 16 bases between. Germline values: CDR1 MNHEY, CDR2 SVGAGI. The DNA of the CDR3 is TGTGCCAGTTCGAGATACGGGGACCAGCCCCAGCATTTT. Protein sequence: CASSRYGDQPQHF.

The chain recombines TRBV6-5 with TRBJ1-3; D is uncertain. Trimming stripped 2 bases from V and 0 bases from J, with 5 bases between. Germline assignment: CDR1 MNHEY and CDR2 SVGAGI. The CDR3 extends over 14 amino acids. This CDR3 is CASSYRVSGNTIYF. CDR3 DNA sequence: TGTGCCAGCAGTTACCGGGTCTCTGGAAACACCATATATTTT.

The rearrangement joins TRBV30 to TRBJ1-2, with no clear D. Trimming cost V 2 bases and J 8 bases, with 15 bases left between them. This CDR3 is 13 amino acids long. The V gene's germline CDR1 is GTSNPN and CDR2 SVGIG (reference sequence). CDR3: CAWSRGWVGGYTF. The DNA of the CDR3 is TGTGCCTGGAGTCGCGGTTGGGTCGGAGGCTACACCTTC.

The V gene is TRBV5-6, the J gene TRBJ1-3, with D unresolved. V lost 1 base, J lost 0 bases, and 5 bases lay in between. The CDR3 loop spans 14 amino acids. Germline CDR1 SGHDT, CDR2 YYEEEE. CDR3 in amino acids: CASSLKVSGNTIYF. The CDR3 nucleotides are TGTGCCAGCAGCTTGAAGGTCTCTGGAAACACCATATATTTT.

The rearrangement uses TRBV7-2 and TRBJ2-5; TRBD2 matches 8 bases. The CDR3 is 15 residues long. V was clipped by 1 base and J by 5 bases; unmatched bases: 6. Germline CDR1 SGHTA, CDR2 FQGNSA. The CDR3 spells CASSLDLGRVETQYF. In DNA form, the CDR3 reads TGTGCCAGCAGCTTAGATCTCGGGAGGGTTGAGACCCAGTACTTC.

The rearrangement links TRBV4-1 to TRBJ1-2; D is unclear. The CDR3 consists of 14 residues. Per germline, CDR1 MGHRA and CDR2 YSYEKL. Deletions cut 0 bases from V and 5 bases from J, with 10 bases between. This CDR3 reads CASSQEAGKYGYTF. The CDR3 DNA sequence: TGCGCCAGCAGCCAAGAGGCGGGAAAGTATGGCTACACCTTC.

The genes are TRBV30 and TRBJ1-2, with TRBD1 matching 7 bases. V lost 8 bases, J lost 8 bases, and 17 bases stayed unmatched. This CDR3 comprises 14 residues. Germline V CDR1 and CDR2: GTSNPN, SVGIG (reference sequence). CDR3 sequence (DNA): TGTGCCCGCAACATAGGCGGGGCAGGGGGGGGCTACACCTTC. This translates into CARNIGGAGGGYTF.